This is a list of T cell receptor beta chains from one sample in a study of T cell responses to AZD1222 COVID-19 vaccine. Generated by immunoSEQ multiplex PCR, the TCRdb table keeps only in-frame clones and is missing some. Of about 100,000 clones listed, around 83% are singletons. The sample consisted of peripheral blood, taken on day 0 of AZD1222 vaccination. Receptor source: an adult in good health. The CDR3 runs from the conserved cysteine through the conserved F or W. Each record gives: CDR3 protein, CDR3 DNA, clone size, J gene, D gene, V gene. A D gene is named only where the DNA matches it firmly. Clone size appears in some rows only: once, few, many, or a class for an expanded clone.

CASSQDREGYNEQFF | TGTGCCAGCAGCCAAGATCGGGAGGGATACAATGAGCAGTTCTTC | once | TRBJ2-1 | TRBD2 | TRBV4-2
CASSYAGVVYEQYF | TGTGCCAGCAGCTATGCTGGGGTCGTCTACGAGCAGTACTTC | . | TRBJ2-7 | . | TRBV5-4
CASSENQGSQPQHF | TGTGCCAGCAGTGAAAACCAGGGAAGTCAGCCCCAGCATTTT | . | TRBJ1-5 | . | TRBV2
CASSSLTGGRLSYNEQFF | TGTGCCAGCAGTTCCCTTACCGGAGGGCGTCTCTCCTACAATGAGCAGTTCTTC | once | TRBJ2-1 | . | TRBV28
CASSLGGQGEAFF | TGTGCCAGCAGCTTAGGGGGACAGGGTGAAGCTTTCTTT | . | TRBJ1-1 | TRBD1 | TRBV11-3
CASSYWRQPNSPLHF | TGTGCCAGCAGTTACTGGCGACAACCTAATTCACCCCTCCACTTT | . | TRBJ1-6 | . | TRBV6-2/TRBV6-3
CASSLGNNSPLHF | TGTGCCAGCAGTTTGGGGAATAATTCACCCCTCCACTTT | . | TRBJ1-6 | . | TRBV28
CASSLGTGSPRSSGNTIYF | TGTGCCAGCAGCCTTGGGACAGGGTCCCCTAGAAGCTCTGGAAACACCATATATTTT | . | TRBJ1-3 | TRBD1 | TRBV11-2
CSVGQGAGGQPQHF | TGCAGCGTTGGACAGGGGGCGGGGGGTCAGCCCCAGCATTTT | . | TRBJ1-5 | TRBD1 | TRBV29-1
CATRDRADEQYF | TGTGCCACCAGGGACAGGGCTGACGAGCAGTACTTC | once | TRBJ2-7 | TRBD1 | TRBV2
CSARANGYTF | TGCAGTGCTAGAGCGAATGGCTACACCTTC | . | TRBJ1-2 | . | TRBV20-1
CASMSGDEQYF | TGTGCCAGCATGTCCGGGGACGAGCAGTACTTC | . | TRBJ2-7 | . | TRBV2
CASSPNMGGQNEKLFF | TGTGCCAGCTCACCAAACATGGGTGGCCAAAATGAAAAACTGTTTTTT | . | TRBJ1-4 | . | TRBV18
CASTLVWYNSPLHF | TGTGCCAGTACATTAGTCTGGTATAATTCACCCCTCCACTTT | . | TRBJ1-6 | . | TRBV6-5
CASRDRGEGVLFF | TGTGCCAGCAGGGACAGGGGTGAGGGGGTACTGTTTTTT | . | TRBJ1-4 | TRBD1 | TRBV6-5
CASSLEGRGEKLFF | TGCGCCAGCAGCTTGGAGGGCCGCGGGGAAAAACTGTTTTTT | . | TRBJ1-4 | . | TRBV5-1
CASRKRGGSYEQYF | TGTGCCAGCAGGAAGCGGGGGGGGTCCTACGAGCAGTACTTC | . | TRBJ2-7 | TRBD2 | TRBV11-2
CASSSTAINEKLFF | TGTGCCAGCAGTTCGACAGCGATTAATGAAAAACTGTTTTTT | . | TRBJ1-4 | . | TRBV28
CASGLGHQPQHF | TGTGCTAGTGGTTTGGGGCATCAGCCCCAGCATTTT | . | TRBJ1-5 | . | TRBV12-5
CASRLGGAGQPQHF | TGTGCCAGTAGGCTGGGGGGTGCGGGACAGCCCCAGCATTTT | once | TRBJ1-5 | . | TRBV19
CASSPQGEYNQPQHF | TGTGCCAGCAGCCCCCAGGGGGAGTACAATCAGCCCCAGCATTTT | . | TRBJ1-5 | TRBD1 | TRBV7-9
CASSIQPAGINSPLHF | TGTGCCAGTAGTATCCAACCGGCCGGCATTAATTCACCCCTCCACTTT | . | TRBJ1-6 | . | TRBV19
CASSARGGANVLTF | TGTGCCAGCAGTGCCCGAGGTGGGGCCAACGTCCTGACTTTC | . | TRBJ2-6 | . | TRBV25-1
CATSSIRGTGVSPLHF | TGTGCCACCAGCAGTATCCGGGGGACAGGGGTTTCACCCCTCCACTTT | . | TRBJ1-6 | TRBD1 | TRBV15
CAWSKLQGLQGYEQYF | TGTGCCTGGAGTAAGCTCCAGGGATTACAGGGGTACGAGCAGTACTTC | few | TRBJ2-7 | TRBD1 | TRBV30
CASSLDGGAQTQYF | TGCGCCAGCAGCTTAGACGGGGGGGCACAGACCCAGTACTTC | few | TRBJ2-5 | TRBD2 | TRBV5-1
CASSFGTTTYEQYF | TGTGCCAGCAGTTTTGGGACAACGACCTACGAGCAGTACTTC | few | TRBJ2-7 | . | TRBV27
CASRGMMNTEAFF | TGTGCCAGCCGGGGGATGATGAACACTGAAGCTTTCTTT | . | TRBJ1-1 | . | TRBV7-3
CASSFDGGAPTDTQYF | TGTGCCAGCAGCTTTGACGGGGGGGCCCCTACAGATACGCAGTATTTT | . | TRBJ2-3 | TRBD2 | TRBV5-4
CASSGDRGDTQYF | TGCGCCAGCAGCGGGGACCGCGGGGATACGCAGTATTTT | . | TRBJ2-3 | . | TRBV5-1
CASSEGVGGNQPQHF | TGTGCCAGCAGTGAAGGGGTGGGGGGCAATCAGCCCCAGCATTTT | . | TRBJ1-5 | . | TRBV6-1
CASSGSGQPQHF | TGTGCCAGCAGTGGGTCGGGTCAGCCCCAGCATTTT | . | TRBJ1-5 | . | TRBV28
CASSLGASRETQYF | TGTGCCAGCAGCTTAGGGGCTAGCCGGGAGACCCAGTACTTC | once | TRBJ2-5 | . | TRBV7-9
CASSLGNRAYEQYF | TGTGCCAGCAGCTTGGGTAATAGGGCCTACGAGCAGTACTTC | . | TRBJ2-7 | . | TRBV5-5
CASSYGSSRGGETQYF | TGTGCCAGCAGTTACGGTTCTAGCAGGGGGGGTGAGACCCAGTACTTC | . | TRBJ2-5 | . | TRBV6-5
CASSLGSLGEQFF | TGTGCCAGCAGCTTAGGTAGTTTGGGTGAGCAGTTCTTC | once | TRBJ2-1 | . | TRBV11-2
CASREGAEAFF | TGTGCCAGCAGGGAGGGGGCTGAAGCTTTCTTT | . | TRBJ1-1 | . | TRBV2
CAWRQGANTEAFF | TGTGCCTGGAGACAGGGGGCGAACACTGAAGCTTTCTTT | . | TRBJ1-1 | TRBD1 | TRBV30
CASSEIYGYTF | TGTGCCAGCAGTGAAATCTATGGCTACACCTTC | . | TRBJ1-2 | . | TRBV6-1
CASSVSSEPYNEQFF | TGTGCCAGCAGCGTCTCTAGCGAACCCTACAATGAGCAGTTCTTC | . | TRBJ2-1 | . | TRBV6-5
CASSFKGKNYGYTF | TGTGCCAGCAGCTTCAAGGGCAAGAACTATGGCTACACCTTC | . | TRBJ1-2 | . | TRBV7-2
CASSPADSNQPQHF | TGTGCCAGCAGCCCGGCGGATAGCAATCAGCCCCAGCATTTT | . | TRBJ1-5 | . | TRBV7-9
CASSLQGGGEKLFF | TGTGCCAGCAGCTTGCAGGGCGGTGGTGAAAAACTGTTTTTT | few | TRBJ1-4 | . | TRBV5-4
CASSYSRSLGNTIYF | TGTGCCAGCAGTTACAGCCGGAGCCTTGGAAACACCATATATTTT | once | TRBJ1-3 | . | TRBV6-5
CAIRRTPSEETQYF | TGTGCCATCAGGAGGACACCTTCAGAAGAGACCCAGTACTTC | . | TRBJ2-5 | . | TRBV10-3
CASSQGGAGDHQPQHF | TGTGCCAGCAGCCAAGGGGGGGCCGGTGACCATCAGCCCCAGCATTTT | . | TRBJ1-5 | . | TRBV4-2
CASSETHLGYTIYF | TGTGCCAGCAGTGAAACCCATCTGGGGTACACCATATATTTT | . | TRBJ1-3 | . | TRBV6-1
CAISESNVGQRYGYTF | TGTGCCATCAGTGAGTCGAATGTTGGCCAGAGGTATGGCTACACCTTC | . | TRBJ1-2 | . | TRBV10-3